This T cell receptor beta chain stems from a study of spatial heterogeneity in lung cancer (dated by TCRdb to the late 2010s). Concerning the study at large: The donors were some 76 patients from the lung TRACERx cohort who had early-stage, untreated non-small cell lung cancer. Follow-up PBMC samples were sequenced whenever available, with a median time to follow-up of 2 to 3 years after resection. More beta-chain than alpha-chain transcripts were consistently detected, likely reflecting higher beta-chain transcript abundance. In the raw uncorrected reads, each unique combination of TCR and UMI appeared on average more than ten times. In non-small cell lung cancer, the study made a quantitative comparison of TCR alpha and beta repertoires among multiple tumor regions, matched nontumor lung and blood. The study linked features of the TCR repertoire to counts of nonsynonymous mutations, which were determined by whole-exome sequencing of tumor tissue. Both alpha and beta chains were TCR-sequenced in samples taken at surgery, namely 220 tumor regions, 62 to 70 matched nontumor lung samples and 50 to 60 PBMC samples. What the research found in general, with its limitations: Only 14 patients were included in the comparisons of baseline and follow-up blood repertoires. Ubiquitous expanded tumor TCRs showed up in blood more often at tumor resection than at routine follow-up. Confirming at a functional level the hypothesis that regional TCRs recognize regional mutations was considered to require additional single-cell paired TCR alpha and beta sequencing.

The sample's time point label is to be understood as: blood at routine non-recurrence follow-up after resection. For TCR sequencing, whole RNA was extracted from tumor and nontumor lung tissue, or from cryopreserved PBMC samples, and no cell sorting was done. Patients were selected for TCR sequencing only if sufficient RNA was available from at least two tumor regions. Library method: 5' RACE. Sequencing relied on a NextSeq 500. To allow correction of PCR and sequencing errors, the TCR library protocol tagged every TCR cDNA molecule with a unique molecular identifier. The study's processing was this. TCR identification, UMI-based error correction and CDR3 extraction were performed with Decombinator tools. TCRs above a frequency of 2 per 1,000, corresponding to the top 1% of the tumor frequency distribution, were defined as expanded. Rényi diversity was computed with the R vegan package after subsampling each repertoire 100 times to 5,000 TCRs. To build CDR3 similarity networks, amino acid triplet string-kernel similarity was used, and CDR3s were connected when their pairwise similarity was above 0.82. TCRdb reworked the public reads: Q25 trimming with fastp, MiXCR clone assembly, productive beta chains retained. For every CDR3 protein sequence, its rows merge into one entry that carries the most common genes and DNA. The V and J calls reflect TCRdb's pipeline rather than the authors' work. Across this sample there are about 120,000 distinct CDR3 sequences, with approximately 12% seen only once. The ten largest account for 16% of the sample.

The CDR3 goes from the cysteine to the phenylalanine over 20 residues. Solely the CDR3 DNA is kept, with 60 bases framed from the first base. V trim: 0 bases; J trim: 2 bases; unmatched bases: 13. The germline V gene encodes CDR1 WSHSY and CDR2 SAAADI. As regards this clonotype: Which antigen it targets is not known. Base qualities are missing; no much larger clone stands one base away.

The sequencing here drew on PBMCs, taken at follow-up. The clonotype was recovered from a male donor with early-stage non-small cell lung cancer. Recombination joined TRBV10-2 with TRBJ1-5; 10 bases in the junction line up with TRBD1. For the CDR3, the sequence is CASSESPRDRGLRRNQPQHF. The DNA sequence reads TGCGCCAGCAGTGAGTCGCCCCGGGACAGGGGTTTGCGGCGCAATCAGCCCCAGCATTTT.